The 29 T cell receptor beta chains reported below all come from one sample, sequenced in a study of T cells in Graves' hyperthyroidism and ophthalmopathy. The CDR3 regions of TCR beta were amplified from RNA transcripts. First-round RT-PCR of the TCR CDR3 relied on the HTBI primer set. TCRdb reanalysed the multiplex PCR reads using MiXCR and keeps one entry per CDR3 protein. Of about 600,000 distinct CDR3 sequences in the sample, over 12% are singletons; the top ten hold less than 9%. Material for sequencing was blood. The receptors originated from a woman aged 18-30 years with Graves' ophthalmopathy.

The gene calls are TRBV13 and TRBJ1-1; tentatively, D is TRBD1 (5 bases). Trimming removed 1 base from V and 0 bases from J, with 12 bases in between. CDR1 and CDR2 (germline): PRHDT, FYEKMQ (reference sequence). The CDR3 extends over 16 amino acids. The CDR3 here is CASSLVAGTVNTEAFF. The CDR3 DNA follows: TGTGCCAGCAGCTTAGTCGCCGGGACGGTGAACACTGAAGCTTTCTTT.

This clonotype was counted at least ten times. The V call is TRBV28, the J call TRBJ2-7, with D possibly being TRBD1 (6 bases). V shed 6 bases and J shed 5 bases, with 17 bases lying between them. The germline gives CDR1 MDHEN, CDR2 SYDVKM. CDR3 size: 14 residues. The CDR3 sequence: CASRYATGSDEQYF. CDR3 DNA: TGTGCCAGCAGGTACGCCACAGGGTCGGACGAGCAGTACTTC.

On this clonotype: Since a much larger clone is just one base distant, this may be a read error. The chain combines TRBV20-1 with TRBJ2-7; 8 nucleotides align to TRBD2. Germline CDR1 reads DFQATT; CDR2 reads SNEGSKA (reference sequence). The CDR3 runs 15 residues. J gave up 0 bases and V 5 bases, and 9 bases lay outside the gene matches. The CDR3 sequence: CSAGSLADSSYEQYF. In DNA, the CDR3 is TGCAGTGCTGGGTCACTAGCGGATTCCTCCTACGAGCAGTACTTC.

This clonotype was detected many times. The chain combines TRBV12-3 or TRBV12-4 with TRBJ1-1; 8 bases fit TRBD1. CDR3 length: 14 residues. J lost 1 base, V lost 7 bases, and 5 bases had no gene match. In nucleotides, the CDR3 is TGTGCCAGCACACCGGGACAGGAGAACACTGAAGCTTTCTTT. Amino acid sequence: CASTPGQENTEAFF.

There are many counts of this clonotype. The chain employs TRBV7-6 and TRBJ2-2; D is possibly TRBD1 (5 bases). V was shortened by 1 base and J by 4 bases, with 13 bases between the two germline ends. The CDR3 length is 16 residues. From germline, CDR1 is SGHVS and CDR2 FNYEAQ. The CDR3 region is CASSLDAGIGTGELFF. The CDR3 DNA reads as TGTGCCAGCAGCTTAGATGCAGGGATTGGCACCGGGGAGCTGTTTTTT.

A few counts support this clonotype. The chain has TRBV20-1 and TRBJ2-2, with no clear D. The CDR3 runs 13 residues. Trimming shortened V by 5 bases and J by 4 bases, and 11 bases separated the two germline ends. The germline V gene encodes CDR1 DFQATT and CDR2 SNEGSKA (reference sequence). The CDR3 DNA reads TGCAGTGCTTCTGACACAGTCACCGGGGAGCTGTTTTTT. Translating it yields CSASDTVTGELFF.

This clonotype was counted only a few times. The chain uses TRBV27 and TRBJ1-2; 8 bases line up with TRBD1. The J segment lost 8 bases and the V segment lost 8 bases, leaving 7 bases of the junction unmatched. The CDR3 covers 12 residues. Germline assignment: CDR1 MNHEY and CDR2 SMNVEV (reference sequence). The CDR3 reads CASAIRGQGYTF. The CDR3 DNA reads TGTGCCAGCGCCATCAGGGGGCAGGGCTACACCTTC.

This clonotype has ten or more counts. This chain links TRBV29-1 with TRBJ2-7, with D tentatively TRBD1 (5 bases). The CDR3 sequence is 12 residues long. CDR1 is SQVTM, CDR2 ANQGSEA, per germline. The V end was cut by 3 bases, the J end by 6 bases, with 12 bases between. For the CDR3, the DNA is TGCAGCGTTGAGGGCATAGGGGCCGAGCAGTACTTC. It codes for CSVEGIGAEQYF.

The chain links TRBV20-1 to TRBJ2-2, with D perhaps assigned TRBD1 or TRBD2 (5 bases each). Germline V gene lookup returns CDR1 DFQATT and CDR2 SNEGSKA (reference sequence). The CDR3 covers 10 residues. The CDR3 sequence: CRLSGGSLFF. CDR3 DNA sequence: TGCAGGCTCTCTGGGGGTAGCCTGTTTTTT.

In this sample, this clonotype turned up many times. V gene TRBV28 combines with J gene TRBJ1-2; no clear D. Germline V gene data show CDR1 as MDHEN and CDR2 as SYDVKM. V lost 5 bases to trimming and J lost 6 bases, with 16 bases between them. There are 14 residues in the CDR3. The DNA for the CDR3 is TGTGCCAGCAGTCCAATGAGGGTCGTGGATGGCTACACCTTC. Amino acid sequence: CASSPMRVVDGYTF.

The chain employs TRBV19 and TRBJ2-1, with 9 bases aligning to TRBD2. In germline, CDR1 is LNHDA, CDR2 SQIVND (reference sequence). V shed 5 bases, J shed 9 bases, and the junction held 11 bases outside the gene matches. The CDR3 spans 15 residues. The CDR3 DNA reads as TGTGCCAGTAGTGTACTAGGCGGGAGGGCCGTTGAGCAGTTCTTC. It codes for CASSVLGGRAVEQFF. The full variable domain, with the rest looked up from reference TRBV19 and TRBJ2-1, is DGGITQSPKYLFRKEGQNVTLSCEQNLNHDAMYWYRQDPGQGLRLIYYSQIVNDFQKGDIAEGYSVSREKKESFPLTVTSAQKNPTAFYLCASSVLGGRAVEQFFGPGTRLTVL.

This clonotype was seen at least ten times. This chain uses TRBV11-3 with TRBJ2-1; D gene uncertain. The V and J ends lost 1 base and 8 bases respectively, with 6 bases between them. The CDR3 has 12 amino acids. The germline gives CDR1 SGHNT, CDR2 YENEEA. CDR3 in amino acids: CASSLVIDEQFF. The CDR3 DNA sequence: TGTGCCAGCAGCTTAGTCATCGATGAGCAGTTCTTC.

The table lists this clonotype with many counts. The chain joins TRBV6-1 to TRBJ2-4; 7 nucleotides agree with TRBD1. The V gene end was trimmed by 6 bases and the J gene end by 2 bases; junction bases not matched to a gene: 19. The length of the CDR3 is 19 residues. Germline V gives CDR1 MNHNS, CDR2 SASEGT. The CDR3 sequence: CASRKIGTAARATKNIQYF. The CDR3 DNA reads as TGTGCCAGCAGGAAAATAGGGACAGCGGCTAGGGCTACCAAAAACATTCAGTACTTC.

The chain uses TRBV6-1 and TRBJ2-5; unclear D gene. The V end was cut by 6 bases, the J end by 2 bases, with 10 bases between. The CDR3 sequence is 13 residues long. Looked up from germline, CDR1 is MNHNS and CDR2 is SASEGT. In nucleotides, the CDR3 is TGTGCCAGCAGGCTACTGGGACAAGAGACCCAGTACTTC. Its translation: CASRLLGQETQYF.

This chain connects TRBV19 to TRBJ1-6; 7 bases are shared with TRBD1. The CDR3 consists of 13 residues. After removal of 6 bases from V and 10 bases from J, the junction contained 6 bases not matched to a gene. In germline, CDR1 is LNHDA, CDR2 SQIVND (reference sequence). The CDR3 is CASSDRERSPLHF. The CDR3 DNA reads TGTGCCAGTAGCGACAGGGAGAGATCACCCCTCCACTTT.

In this sample, this clonotype turned up a few times. The chain has TRBV7-3 and TRBJ2-3; the D is unclear. V lost 5 bases to trimming and J lost 5 bases, with 11 bases between them. Germline loops: CDR1 SGHTA, CDR2 FQGTGA. The CDR3 totals 13 residues. The CDR3 DNA sequence: TGTGCCAGCAGCCTCCAACCCGGAGATACGCAGTATTTT. It encodes CASSLQPGDTQYF.

This clonotype was observed at least ten times. The V gene is TRBV5-5, the J gene TRBJ2-1; possibly TRBD2 for D (5 bases). V was trimmed by 2 bases and J by 6 bases, leaving 12 bases between them. The CDR3 extends over 14 amino acids. Per the germline V gene, CDR1 is SGHKS and CDR2 is YYEKEE (reference sequence). Here the CDR3 reads CASSFERNSNEQFF. The DNA of the CDR3 is TGTGCCAGCAGCTTTGAGCGGAACTCCAATGAGCAGTTCTTC.

This rearrangement joins TRBV19 to TRBJ2-5, with 9 positions matching TRBD1. Germline lookup yields CDR1 LNHDA and CDR2 SQIVND (reference sequence). The CDR3 has 16 amino acids. V lost 5 bases and J lost 5; bases outside the gene matches: 12. The CDR3 region is CASSGEDRGGSETQYF. CDR3 DNA sequence: TGTGCCAGTAGTGGAGAGGACAGGGGTGGTAGTGAGACCCAGTACTTC.

In its sample, this clonotype was seen a few times. The V and J genes are TRBV20-1 and TRBJ1-2, with TRBD1 matching over 9 bases. This CDR3 comprises 14 residues. Germline assignment: CDR1 DFQATT and CDR2 SNEGSKA (reference sequence). V was pared by 6 bases and J by 5 bases, with 10 bases of the junction left unmatched. This CDR3 is CSAPTRDRAYGYTF. The CDR3 nucleotides read TGCAGTGCACCTACCCGGGACAGGGCTTATGGCTACACCTTC.

This clonotype appeared many times. The CDR3 bases are TGTGCCAGCAGCCAAGTGGGACTAGCGGATACGAGCTCCTACAATGAGCAGTTCTTC. Protein product: CASSQVGLADTSSYNEQFF. The gene calls are TRBV3-1 and TRBJ2-1; 11 nucleotides match TRBD2. The length of the CDR3 is 19 residues. Per germline, CDR1 LGHDT and CDR2 YNNKEL (reference sequence). With V trimmed by 1 base and J by 0 bases, 8 bases remained unmatched.

This clonotype was picked up many times. The chain combines TRBV11-2 with TRBJ1-2; TRBD1 aligns across 8 bases. The CDR3 length is 14 residues. The germline gives CDR1 SGHAT, CDR2 FQNNGV. Trimming at V came to 3 bases and at J to 5 bases, leaving 5 bases not matched to a gene. The CDR3 protein is CASSFLQGGYGYTF. The DNA of the CDR3 is TGTGCCAGCAGCTTTCTACAGGGGGGGTATGGCTACACCTTC.

In this sample, this clonotype turned up many times. V and J are TRBV6-1 and TRBJ2-7; 16 nucleotides line up with TRBD2. The CDR3 is 17 amino acids. The V gene end was trimmed by 5 bases and the J gene end by 5 bases; junction bases not matched to a gene: 9. The germline V gene encodes CDR1 MNHNS and CDR2 SASEGT. Here the CDR3 reads CASSPGTSGRGWNEQYF. CDR3 DNA: TGTGCCAGCAGTCCCGGGACTAGCGGGAGGGGTTGGAACGAGCAGTACTTC.

This clonotype was recorded many times. The rearrangement joins TRBV7-8 to TRBJ2-7; D unresolved. Germline loops: CDR1 SGHVS, CDR2 FQNEAQ. Trimming cost V 5 bases and J 4 bases, with 9 bases left between them. CDR3 size: 12 residues. This chain's CDR3 is CASSQSGYEQYF. Here the CDR3 DNA reads TGTGCCAGCAGCCAGAGTGGGTACGAGCAGTACTTC.

The chain employs TRBV6-1 and TRBJ1-1, with 9 nucleotides matching TRBD1. In germline, CDR1 is MNHNS, CDR2 SASEGT. J lost 1 base, V lost 7 bases, and 7 bases had no gene match. This CDR3 comprises 15 residues. CDR3 sequence: CASNLKQGANTEAFF. The DNA for the CDR3 is TGTGCCAGCAATCTGAAACAGGGGGCGAACACTGAAGCTTTCTTT.

This clonotype turned up a few times. V gene TRBV5-1 combines with J gene TRBJ2-2, with 10 bases that match TRBD2. The ends lost 4 bases at V and 8 bases at J; junction bases unmatched: 8. CDR1 and CDR2 from the germline V gene are SGHRS and YFSETQ. The CDR3 spans 15 residues. Written as DNA, the CDR3 is TGCGCCAGCAGCGACACTAGCGGGAACGCTGGGGAGCTGTTTTTT. Residues: CASSDTSGNAGELFF.

The V and J genes are TRBV7-9 and TRBJ2-1, with D possibly matching TRBD2 (6 bases). This CDR3 is built from 12 residues. Trimming pared 6 bases from V and 9 bases from J, leaving 12 bases between. In germline, CDR1 is SEHNR, CDR2 FQNEAQ (reference sequence). The CDR3 sequence is CASSFREAEQFF. Here the CDR3 DNA reads TGTGCCAGCAGTTTCAGGGAGGCTGAGCAGTTCTTC.

V gene TRBV24-1 combines with J gene TRBJ1-5, with no clear D. The CDR3 sequence is 14 residues long. Looked up from germline, CDR1 is KGHDR and CDR2 is SFDVKD. The V end lost 2 bases, the J end lost 6 bases, and 10 bases lay between the germline ends. The CDR3 region has the DNA TGTGCCACCAGTGATTCACAAGGGCGTCAGCCCCAGCATTTT. Its protein is CATSDSQGRQPQHF.

This clonotype has at least ten counts. This chain links TRBV7-6 with TRBJ2-2; TRBD2 matches 8 bases. CDR1 is SGHVS and CDR2 is FNYEAQ in the germline V gene. Trimming at V came to 4 bases and at J to 4 bases, leaving 14 bases not matched to a gene. The CDR3 length is 18 residues. The CDR3: CASSSRTSLSSGTGELFF. CDR3 in DNA: TGTGCCAGCAGCTCTAGGACTAGCCTGAGCTCGGGCACCGGGGAGCTGTTTTTT.

A few counts support this clonotype. The chain has TRBV7-9 and TRBJ2-4; 8 nucleotides agree with TRBD1. The CDR3 has 14 amino acids. Trimming removed 5 bases from V and 5 bases from J; junction bases left unmatched: 5. Germline V gene data show CDR1 as SEHNR and CDR2 as FQNEAQ (reference sequence). CDR3 in DNA: TGTGCCAGCAGCCAGGGACAGGACCAAAACATTCAGTACTTC. Residues: CASSQGQDQNIQYF.